This note documents a single TCR beta chain sequence. The data were taken from a study of shared clonotypes between healthy human individuals. Every subset's genomic DNA went evenly onto several immunoSEQ plates. Source study methods: From ImmunoSEQ came sequences covering only the junction and carrying no quality scores, so filtering differed. Assay: immunoSEQ multiplex PCR; the TCRdb copy retains only in-frame clones and omits some. D and trimming were read from the DNA, whereas the V and J calls and clone size are those reported in that table. Among over 300,000 clones listed, over 75% were seen once. There were no recent acute infections or vaccinations among the donors, who were healthy HIV-negative adults. Trimming shortened V by 5 bases and J by 1 base, and 18 bases separated the two germline ends. This CDR3 contains 16 residues. The germline CDR1 and CDR2 sequences are MNHEY and SMNVEV (reference sequence).

This TCR derives from a man aged 18 to 30 in good health. V and J are TRBV27 and TRBJ2-7; D is possibly TRBD2 (6 bases). Specimen: memory CD8+ T cells sorted from blood. The subset was: CD45RO+ cells pooled with CCR7-negative TemRA cells. Written as DNA, the CDR3 is TGTGCCAGCAGTACCACTAACCGGGACTGGTCCTACGAGCAGTACTTC. This encodes CASSTTNRDWSYEQYF.